A selection of T cell receptor beta chains follows, all from one sample in a study of blood T cell repertoires in COVID-19. Clones were sequenced by immunoSEQ multiplex PCR, and TCRdb holds only the in-frame ones, with some missing. The sample has roughly 100,000 clones, around four fifths seen once. The source material was peripheral blood. The receptor set was obtained from a human donor in a cohort sampled during active COVID-19. CDR3s include the opening cysteine and the closing phenylalanine or tryptophan. The D gene is left open where the match is weak. Clone size is not always given. Where it is, it says once, few, many or a class for expanded clones.

TRBV18	TRBD1	TRBJ1-1	once	TGTGCCAGCTCACCTCGACAGGGGCCGAACACTGAAGCTTTCTTT	CASSPRQGPNTEAFF
TRBV7-9	NA	TRBJ1-5	NA	TGTGCCAGCAGCCCAGGAGGTGGGGTTCAGCCCCAGCATTTT	CASSPGGGVQPQHF
TRBV2	NA	TRBJ1-2	NA	TGTGCCAGCACGATGTATAGCGGTGGCTACACCTTC	CASTMYSGGYTF
TRBV4-2	NA	TRBJ2-3	NA	TGTGCCAGCAGCCAAGGAGGAGCGGCCGACGCCGCGTATTTT	CASSQGGAADAAYF
TRBV9	TRBD1	TRBJ2-2	NA	TGTGCCAGCAGCGCACAGGGGGCGAAGACCGGGGAGCTGTTTTTT	CASSAQGAKTGELFF
TRBV5-1	NA	TRBJ2-2	NA	TGCGCCAGCAGCTTGGCGGTGAACACCGGGGAGCTGTTTTTT	CASSLAVNTGELFF
TRBV12-3/TRBV12-4	NA	TRBJ1-2	NA	TGTGCCAGCAGTAGAGGGTTCGGCTACACCTTC	CASSRGFGYTF
TRBV4-1	NA	TRBJ1-1	NA	TGCGCCAGCACCCTTGATGGACAGATGAACACTGAAGCTTTCTTT	CASTLDGQMNTEAFF
TRBV4-3	NA	TRBJ2-7	NA	TGCGCCAGCAGCCCAGGCCGGGGGACGTCCTACGAGCAGTACTTC	CASSPGRGTSYEQYF
TRBV15	NA	TRBJ1-6	NA	TGTGCCACCAGCCCTGACAGGCTGAGCTCCTATAATTCACCCCTCCACTTT	CATSPDRLSSYNSPLHF
TRBV9	TRBD2	TRBJ2-1	NA	TGTGCCAGCAGCGTAGCGGGGGGGCCCTACAATGAGCAGTTCTTC	CASSVAGGPYNEQFF
TRBV4-2	TRBD2	TRBJ2-3	NA	TGTGCCAGCAGCCCTCAGCCTTGGGGTAGCGGGGGCCGCCTAACCACAGATACGCAGTATTTT	CASSPQPWGSGGRLTTDTQYF
TRBV6-5	NA	TRBJ1-4	NA	TGTGCCAGCATCCCTTCCCAGGGAAGTAATGAAAAACTGTTTTTT	CASIPSQGSNEKLFF
TRBV6-6	TRBD1	TRBJ1-1	NA	TGTGCCAGCAGTACCCTTGACAGGGGGCGAGGTACTGAAGCTTTCTTT	CASSTLDRGRGTEAFF
TRBV7-3	TRBD2	TRBJ2-1	NA	TGTGCCAGCAGCGCGGGACTAAACAATGAGCAGTTCTTC	CASSAGLNNEQFF
TRBV20-1	TRBD1	TRBJ2-7	NA	TGCAGTGCTAGTGGGACAGGGGCCACCTACGAGCAGTACTTC	CSASGTGATYEQYF
TRBV5-1	NA	TRBJ1-4	NA	TGCGCCAGCAGCTTGGCCACACAGGGCGCAACTAATGAAAAACTGTTTTTT	CASSLATQGATNEKLFF
TRBV6-2/TRBV6-3	TRBD1	TRBJ1-3	NA	TGTGCCAGCAGTTCCCGGGACAGGTCTCGGAACACCATATATTTT	CASSSRDRSRNTIYF
TRBV6-1	NA	TRBJ2-5	NA	TGTGCCAGCAGTGAAAGTTCGGCGGGGCTGGGGGAGACCCAGTACTTC	CASSESSAGLGETQYF
TRBV12-3/TRBV12-4	TRBD1	TRBJ1-1	NA	TGTGCCAGCAGGGACAGGGAGGAAGCTTTCTTT	CASRDREEAFF
TRBV7-9	NA	TRBJ2-3	NA	TGTGCCAGCAGCTTATCCGGGGCAGATACGCAGTATTTT	CASSLSGADTQYF
TRBV19	NA	TRBJ1-1	NA	TGTGCCAGTAGTATGGGCCCCTCCACTGAAGCTTTCTTT	CASSMGPSTEAFF
TRBV6-2/TRBV6-3	TRBD1	TRBJ2-7	NA	TGTGCCAGCAGTAAGGACAGGGTAGGCTACGAGCAGTACTTC	CASSKDRVGYEQYF
TRBV4-2	NA	TRBJ1-3	NA	TGTGCCAGCAGCAACCGGGGCGGAGGGGCCAATCGACTGAACACCATATATTTT	CASSNRGGGANRLNTIYF
TRBV2	NA	TRBJ2-2	NA	TGTGCCAGCCTCAAGGGAGGGGGGACCACCGGGGAGCTGTTTTTT	CASLKGGGTTGELFF
TRBV19	NA	TRBJ1-5	NA	TGTGCCAGTAGTATAGTCTCCAGCAATCAGCCCCAGCATTTT	CASSIVSSNQPQHF
TRBV24-1	TRBD1	TRBJ2-5	NA	TGTGCCACCAGTGATTTGCCACCTATAATGACAGGGCCTGGTCAAGAGACCCAGTACTTC	CATSDLPPIMTGPGQETQYF
TRBV15	TRBD1	TRBJ2-7	NA	TGTGCCACCAGCAGAGTTGGAGGGACAGGGGGCGCCGAGCAGTACTTC	CATSRVGGTGGAEQYF
TRBV4-1	TRBD2	TRBJ2-5	NA	TGCGCCAGCAGCCAGGCTAGCGGTAAGTACCAAGAGACCCAGTACTTC	CASSQASGKYQETQYF
TRBV4-3	NA	TRBJ2-1	NA	TGCGCCAGCAGCCCCGACAGGACCCGGCGCAATGAGCAGTTCTTC	CASSPDRTRRNEQFF